The T cell receptor beta chain under discussion was sequenced for a study of CXCR3-negative and CXCR3-positive naive CD8 T cells. This CDR3 region has 11 residues. From germline, CDR1 is SGHRS and CDR2 YFSETQ. Researchers sorted 300,000 cells of each CD8+ T cell subset in triplicate. Naive CD8+ T cells showed CD45RO-CCR7+CD27+CD95-. The study's findings and limits: Both naive subsets had comparably high diversity; memory CD8+ cells much lower.

As for this clonotype: Antigen unknown.

The TRB libraries of cDNA were built by UMI-labeled 5' RACE. TCRdb reprocessed the 5' RACE reads and keeps a single row for each CDR3 protein, giving no DNA. Its table records 100,000 to 150,000 distinct CDR3 sequences. Sample: naive CXCR3- CD8+ T cells from blood. Described subset: CD45RO-CCR7+CD27+CD95- naive CD8+ T cells lacking CXCR3 (TNR3-). The sequence derives from a human donor in good health. Some clones in this sample may be carry-over from other donors' samples. The chain has TRBV5-1 and TRBJ2-1. CDR3 sequence: CASKWGNEQFF. The full variable domain, its missing parts supplied by reference TRBV5-1 and TRBJ2-1, is KAGVTQTPRYLIKTRGQQVTLSCSPISGHRSVSWYQQTPGQGLQFLFEYFSETQRNKGNFPGRFSGRQFSNSRSEMNVSTLELGDSALYLCASKWGNEQFFGPGTRLTVL.